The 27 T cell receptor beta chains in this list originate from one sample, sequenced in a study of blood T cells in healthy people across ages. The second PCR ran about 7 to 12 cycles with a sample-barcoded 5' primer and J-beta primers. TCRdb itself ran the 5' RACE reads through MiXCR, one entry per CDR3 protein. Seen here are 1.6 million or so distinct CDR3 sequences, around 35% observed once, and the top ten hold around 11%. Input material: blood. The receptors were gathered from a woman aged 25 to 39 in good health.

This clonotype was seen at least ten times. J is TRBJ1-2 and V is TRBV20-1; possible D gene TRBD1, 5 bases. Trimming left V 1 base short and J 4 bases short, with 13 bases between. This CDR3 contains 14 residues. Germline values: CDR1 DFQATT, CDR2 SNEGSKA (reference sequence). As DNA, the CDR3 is TGCAGTGCTAGAGTCGGGACGGATCTCTATGGCTACACCTTC. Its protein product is CSARVGTDLYGYTF.

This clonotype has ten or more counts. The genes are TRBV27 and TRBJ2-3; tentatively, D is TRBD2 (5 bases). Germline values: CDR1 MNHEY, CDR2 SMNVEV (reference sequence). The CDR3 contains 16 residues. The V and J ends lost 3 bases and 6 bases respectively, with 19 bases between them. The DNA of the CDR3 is TGTGCCAGCAGTTTTGAGGTTAGAGGGAGTTGGGATACGCAGTATTTT. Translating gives CASSFEVRGSWDTQYF.

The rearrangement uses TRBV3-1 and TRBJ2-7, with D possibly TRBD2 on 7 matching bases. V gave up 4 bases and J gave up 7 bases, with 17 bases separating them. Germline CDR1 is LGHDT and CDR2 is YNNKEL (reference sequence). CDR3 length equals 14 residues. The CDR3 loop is CASSREGGVSEQYF. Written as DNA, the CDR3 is TGTGCCAGCAGCCGGGAGGGGGGAGTGAGTGAGCAGTACTTC.

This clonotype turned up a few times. The CDR3 bases are TGTGCCATCAGTGAGTCGCTCTCGGGCGCTATAAGCTCCTACAATGAGCAGTTCTTC. Translating gives CAISESLSGAISSYNEQFF. The chain recombines TRBV10-3 with TRBJ2-1; no clear D gene. Germline V gene sequence: CDR1 ENHRY, CDR2 SYGVKD. V was pared by 0 bases and J by 0 bases, with 18 bases between. The CDR3 length is 19 residues.

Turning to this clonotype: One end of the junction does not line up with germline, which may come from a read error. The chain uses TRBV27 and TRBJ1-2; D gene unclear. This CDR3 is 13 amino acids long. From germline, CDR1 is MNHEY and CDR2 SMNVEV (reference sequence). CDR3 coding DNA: TGTGCCAGCAGTCCGACATTGAACTACGGCTACACCTTC. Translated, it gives CASSPTLNYGYTF.

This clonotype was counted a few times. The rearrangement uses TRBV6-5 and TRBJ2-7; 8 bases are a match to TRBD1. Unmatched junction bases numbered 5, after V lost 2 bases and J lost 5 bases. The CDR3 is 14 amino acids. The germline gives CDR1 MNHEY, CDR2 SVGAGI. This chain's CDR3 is CASSYQGAADEQYF. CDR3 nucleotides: TGTGCCAGCAGTTACCAGGGGGCGGCAGACGAGCAGTACTTC.

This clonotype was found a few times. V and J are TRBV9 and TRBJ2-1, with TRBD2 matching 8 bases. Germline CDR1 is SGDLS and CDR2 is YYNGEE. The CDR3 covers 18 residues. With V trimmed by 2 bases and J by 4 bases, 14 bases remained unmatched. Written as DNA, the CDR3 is TGTGCCAGCAGCGTCTTCGATACACTAGCGGTCGGGTACAATGAGCAGTTCTTC. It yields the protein CASSVFDTLAVGYNEQFF.

The CDR3 protein is CASPGQKKETQYF. For the CDR3, the DNA is TGTGCCAGCCCGGGACAGAAAAAAGAGACCCAGTACTTC. The chain joins TRBV27 to TRBJ2-5; 7 bases are shared with TRBD1. This CDR3 region has 13 residues. The V segment lost 8 bases and the J segment 3 bases; nucleotides outside the gene matches: 6. Per the germline V gene, CDR1 is MNHEY and CDR2 is SMNVEV (reference sequence).

This CDR3 is CATSRAPKGREGETQYF. Here the CDR3 DNA reads TGTGCCACCAGCAGAGCCCCGAAGGGGCGTGAGGGGGAGACCCAGTACTTC. This chain connects TRBV15 to TRBJ2-4; D tentatively fits TRBD1 or TRBD2 (5 bases each). The assigned J gene may be wrong: the sequence end matches TRBJ2-5 better. The germline gives CDR1 LNHNV, CDR2 YYDKDF (reference sequence). There are 17 residues in the CDR3.

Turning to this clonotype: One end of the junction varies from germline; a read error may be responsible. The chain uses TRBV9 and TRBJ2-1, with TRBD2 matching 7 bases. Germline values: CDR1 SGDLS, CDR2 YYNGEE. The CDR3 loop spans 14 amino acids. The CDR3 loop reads CASGGGNPYNERFF. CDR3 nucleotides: TGTGCCAGCGGGGGGGGAAACCCCTACAATGAGCGGTTCTTC.

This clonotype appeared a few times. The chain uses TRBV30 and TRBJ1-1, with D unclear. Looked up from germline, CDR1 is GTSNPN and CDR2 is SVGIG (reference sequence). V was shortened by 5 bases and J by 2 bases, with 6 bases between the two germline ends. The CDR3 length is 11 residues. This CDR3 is CAWGINTEAFF. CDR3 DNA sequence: TGTGCCTGGGGAATTAACACTGAAGCTTTCTTT.

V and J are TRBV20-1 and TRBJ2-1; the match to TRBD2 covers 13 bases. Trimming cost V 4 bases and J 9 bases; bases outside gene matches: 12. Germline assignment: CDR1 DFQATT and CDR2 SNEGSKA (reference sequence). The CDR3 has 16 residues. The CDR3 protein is CSAKELAGGGSGEQFF. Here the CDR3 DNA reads TGCAGTGCTAAAGAACTAGCGGGAGGGGGTAGCGGTGAGCAGTTCTTC.

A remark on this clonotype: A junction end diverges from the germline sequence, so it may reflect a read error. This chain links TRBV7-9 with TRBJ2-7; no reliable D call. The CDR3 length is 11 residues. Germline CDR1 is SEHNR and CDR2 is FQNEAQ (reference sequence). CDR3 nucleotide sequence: TGTTCCAGTAGCTTCAACTACGAGCAGTACTTC. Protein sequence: CSSSFNYEQYF.

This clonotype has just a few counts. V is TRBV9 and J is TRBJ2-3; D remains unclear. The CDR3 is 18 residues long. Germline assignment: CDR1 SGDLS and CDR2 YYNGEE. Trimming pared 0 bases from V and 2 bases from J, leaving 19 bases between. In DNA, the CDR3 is TGTGCCAGCAGCGTAGTGCACCGACGCCTGGAAATCACAGATACGCAGTATTTT. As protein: CASSVVHRRLEITDTQYF.

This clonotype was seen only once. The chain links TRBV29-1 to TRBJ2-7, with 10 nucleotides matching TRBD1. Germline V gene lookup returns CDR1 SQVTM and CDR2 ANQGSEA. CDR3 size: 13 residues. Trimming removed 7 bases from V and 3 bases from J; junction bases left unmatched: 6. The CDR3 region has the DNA TGCAGCGCATGCGGGACAGGGGACTACGAGCAGTACTTC. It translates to CSACGTGDYEQYF.

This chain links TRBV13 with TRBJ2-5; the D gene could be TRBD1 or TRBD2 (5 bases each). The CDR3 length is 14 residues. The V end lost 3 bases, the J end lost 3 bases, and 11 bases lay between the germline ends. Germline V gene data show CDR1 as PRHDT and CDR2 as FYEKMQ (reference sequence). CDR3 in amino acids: CASSFRGLKETQYF. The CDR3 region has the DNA TGTGCCAGCAGCTTTCGGGGCCTAAAAGAGACCCAGTACTTC.

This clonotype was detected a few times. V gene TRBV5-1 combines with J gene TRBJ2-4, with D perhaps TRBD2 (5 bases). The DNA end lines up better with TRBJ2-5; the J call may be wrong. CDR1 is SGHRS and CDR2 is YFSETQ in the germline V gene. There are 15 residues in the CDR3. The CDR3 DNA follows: TGCGCCAGCAGCTTGGGTAACCCGGGGCAAGAGACCCAGTACTTC. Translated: CASSLGNPGQETQYF.

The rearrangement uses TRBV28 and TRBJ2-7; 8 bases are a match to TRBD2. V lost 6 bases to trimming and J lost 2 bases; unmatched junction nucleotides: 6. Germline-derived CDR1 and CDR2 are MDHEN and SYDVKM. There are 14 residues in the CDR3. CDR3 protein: CASRFSGTPYEQYF. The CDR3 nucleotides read TGTGCCAGCAGATTTAGCGGGACGCCCTACGAGCAGTACTTC. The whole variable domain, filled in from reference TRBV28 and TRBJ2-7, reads DVKVTQSSRYLVKRTGEKVFLECVQDMDHENMFWYRQDPGLGLRLIYFSYDVKMKEKGDIPEGYSVSREKKERFSLILESASTNQTSMYLCASRFSGTPYEQYFGPGTRLTVT.

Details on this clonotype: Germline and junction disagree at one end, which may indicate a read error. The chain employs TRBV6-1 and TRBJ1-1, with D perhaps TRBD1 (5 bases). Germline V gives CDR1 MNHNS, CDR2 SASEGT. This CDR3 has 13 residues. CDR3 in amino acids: CASSQAGDPKAFF. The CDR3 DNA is TGTGCCAGCAGTCAAGCGGGGGACCCAAAAGCTTTCTTT.

DNA of the CDR3: TGCGCCAGCAGCTTGGGAACTAATAGGGACTACGAGCAGTACTTC. This translates into CASSLGTNRDYEQYF. V is TRBV5-1 and J is TRBJ2-7; D unresolved. Trimming cost V 0 bases and J 3 bases, with 13 bases left between them. Germline V lookup: CDR1 SGHRS, CDR2 YFSETQ. This CDR3 has 15 residues.

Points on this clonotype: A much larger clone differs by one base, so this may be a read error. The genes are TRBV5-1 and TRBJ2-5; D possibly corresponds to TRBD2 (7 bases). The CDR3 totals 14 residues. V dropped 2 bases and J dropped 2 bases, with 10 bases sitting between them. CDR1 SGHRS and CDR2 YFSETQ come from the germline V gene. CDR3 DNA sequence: TGCGCCAGCAGCTTTGAGGGGGGGCAAGAGACCCAGTACTTC. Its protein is CASSFEGGQETQYF.

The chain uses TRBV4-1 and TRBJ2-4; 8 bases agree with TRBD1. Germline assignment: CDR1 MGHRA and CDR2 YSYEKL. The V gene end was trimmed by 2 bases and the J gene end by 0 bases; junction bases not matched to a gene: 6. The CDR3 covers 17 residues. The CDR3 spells CASSQQGAGLAKNIQYF. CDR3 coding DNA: TGCGCCAGCAGCCAACAGGGGGCGGGACTAGCCAAAAACATTCAGTACTTC.

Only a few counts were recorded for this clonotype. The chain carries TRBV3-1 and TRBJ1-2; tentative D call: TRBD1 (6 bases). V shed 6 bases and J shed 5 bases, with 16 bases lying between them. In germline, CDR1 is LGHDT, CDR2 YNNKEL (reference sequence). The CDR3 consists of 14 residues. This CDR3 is CASSPALGAYGYTF. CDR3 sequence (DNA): TGTGCCAGCAGTCCCGCTTTGGGGGCATATGGCTACACCTTC.

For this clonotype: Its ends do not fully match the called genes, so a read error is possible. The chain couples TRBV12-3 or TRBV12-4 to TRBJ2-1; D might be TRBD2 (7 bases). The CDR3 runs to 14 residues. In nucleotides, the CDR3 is TGTGCCAGCAGTTTAGGGGGGGGCTACGATGAGCAGTTCTTC. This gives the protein CASSLGGGYDEQFF.

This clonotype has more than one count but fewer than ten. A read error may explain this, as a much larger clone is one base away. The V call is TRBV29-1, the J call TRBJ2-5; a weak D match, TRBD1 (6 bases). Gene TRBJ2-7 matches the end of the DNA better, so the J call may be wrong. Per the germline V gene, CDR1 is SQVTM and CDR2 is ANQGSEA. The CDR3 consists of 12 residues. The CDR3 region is CNVAGVFHEQYF. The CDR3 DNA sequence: TGCAACGTGGCAGGGGTGTTCCACGAGCAGTACTTC.

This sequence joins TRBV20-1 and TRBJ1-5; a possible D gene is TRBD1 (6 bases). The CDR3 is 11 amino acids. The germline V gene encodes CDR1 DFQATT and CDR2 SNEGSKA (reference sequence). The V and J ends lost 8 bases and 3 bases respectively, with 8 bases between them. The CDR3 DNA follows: TGCAGTCGACAGGCCAATCAGCCCCAGCATTTT. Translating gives CSRQANQPQHF.

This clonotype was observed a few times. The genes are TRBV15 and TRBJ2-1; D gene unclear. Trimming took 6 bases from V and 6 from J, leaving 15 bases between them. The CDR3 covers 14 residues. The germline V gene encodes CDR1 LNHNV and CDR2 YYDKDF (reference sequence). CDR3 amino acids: CATRDDGAFNEQFF. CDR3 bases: TGTGCCACCAGAGATGACGGAGCGTTCAATGAGCAGTTCTTC.